The TCR beta chain described here comes from a study of cytomegalovirus exposure and HLA in healthy donors. Study outcomes and limitations: Researchers reported that three CMV-associated chains were confirmed in vitro as CMV antigen-specific. The authors listed 150 to 200 TCR beta chains as cytomegalovirus-associated. Later analysis identified a missense DCLRE1C variant that was linked to TCR beta V- and J-gene trimming.

The PCR employed 60 Vbeta primers together with 13 Jbeta primers. Only in-frame clones appear in the TCRdb table, and some are missing; sequencing was by immunoSEQ multiplex PCR. The table shows some 120,000 clones, with 75% to 85% occurring only once. To note about this clone: Its antigen remains unknown.

The length of the CDR3 is 16 residues. The germline gives CDR1 MNHNS, CDR2 SASEGT. The junction had 6 bases not matched to a gene; V was cut back by 4 bases and J by 3 bases. The sample comprised PBMCs. The V gene is TRBV6-1, the J gene TRBJ1-1; 12 bases agree with TRBD1. The TCR comes from a man under 40 in good health and CMV-seropositive. The CDR3 loop is CASSGGQGAADTEAFF. DNA for the CDR3: TGTGCCAGCAGTGGGGGACAGGGGGCGGCGGACACTGAAGCTTTCTTT.